The subject of this entry is one TCR beta chain. The antigen is not known. V dropped 4 bases and J dropped 11 bases, with 14 bases sitting between them. Germline CDR1 and CDR2: MDHEN and SYDVKM. The CDR3 length is 12 residues. The sample is drawn from a study of beta chain features in type 1 diabetes. Study-level findings and limits: Patients with Type 1 diabetes showed moderately but significantly shorter TCRB CDR3s in all four CD4+ subsets.

Reverse transcribing all isolated RNA meant expressed TCRB transcripts were sequenced. Generated by immunoSEQ multiplex PCR, the TCRdb table keeps only in-frame clones and is missing some. Among 25,000 to 30,000 clones, almost 65% were seen once, and the ten largest hold roughly 2.4%. The sequence was obtained from a woman in her twenties or thirties with type 1 diabetes. The sequenced sample consisted of Tregs from blood. The V gene is TRBV28, the J gene TRBJ1-1; D perhaps matches TRBD1 (5 bases). In DNA form, the CDR3 reads TGTGCCAGCAGTTATGGGGGGTCGTGGGCTTTCTTT. Encoded protein: CASSYGGSWAFF.